These 13 T cell receptor beta chains share one sample of origin, sequenced in a study of tumor and adjacent non-tumor tissue in lung cancer. The library came from three nested PCR rounds adapted from ARM-PCR protocols. MiXCR, run by TCRdb on the multiplex PCR reads, gives a single entry per CDR3 protein. The data hold around 80,000 distinct CDR3 sequences, with approximately 78% observed a single time. This sample's RNA came from whole unsorted tissue. More than 3 cm separated this lung sample from the edge of the tumor. Source material: distant non-tumor lung tissue. All receptors derive from a man between 60 and 70 years old with non-small cell lung cancer.

This clonotype was seen repeatedly, ten times or more. V and J are TRBV20-1 and TRBJ2-5; D unclear. The CDR3 has 12 residues. Germline loops: CDR1 DFQATT, CDR2 SNEGSKA (reference sequence). Between the trimmed V and J ends, which lost 2 bases and 2 bases, there was a span of 6 bases. CDR3 DNA sequence: TGCAGTGCTAGAAGGGCACAAGAGACCCAGTACTTC. This sequence encodes CSARRAQETQYF.

On this clonotype itself: Without the conserved terminal phenylalanine or tryptophan, this CDR3 likely stems from a read error. The rearrangement joins TRBV6-6 to TRBJ2-7, with 7 bases lining up with TRBD2. CDR3 length: 16 residues. Germline CDR1 reads MNHNY; CDR2 reads SVGAGI (reference sequence). CDR3 DNA sequence: TGTGCCAACAGTTACAGTTTCCAGGGAGGGGCCTACGAGCAGTACTCC. This gives the protein CANSYSFQGGAYEQYS.

Concerning this clonotype: The conserved closing phenylalanine or tryptophan is absent in this CDR3, likely reflecting a read error. V gene TRBV12-3 or TRBV12-4 combines with J gene TRBJ2-2, with D hard to call. V was clipped by 4 bases and J by 6 bases, with 12 bases between them. The CDR3 contains 14 residues. CDR3 loop: CASSSRRGSGELFL. The CDR3 region has the DNA TGTGCCAGCAGTTCCAGGCGAGGTTCCGGGGAGCTGTTTTTG.

Points on this clonotype: At one end, the junction sequence differs from germline, possibly due to a read error. This sequence joins TRBV14 and TRBJ2-3, with TRBD2 as a possible D gene (5 bases). Germline CDR1 and CDR2: SGHDN and FVKESK. This CDR3 contains 15 residues. The CDR3 spells CVSSQVGGATDTQYF. The DNA of the CDR3 is TGTGTCAGCAGCCAAGTCGGAGGAGCCACAGATACGCAGTATTTT. Full variable domain (remainder filled in from reference TRBV14 and TRBJ2-3): EAGVTQFPSHSVIEKGQTVTLRCDPISGHDNLYWYRRVMGKEIKFLLHFVKESKQDESGMPNNRFLAERTGGTYSTLKVQPAELEDSGVYFCVSSQVGGATDTQYFGPGTRLTVL.

As to this clonotype: At one end, the junction sequence differs from germline, possibly due to a read error. The chain links TRBV6-6 to TRBJ2-1; tentatively, D is TRBD2 (5 bases). This CDR3 is built from 11 residues. From germline, CDR1 is MNHNY and CDR2 SVGAGI (reference sequence). CDR3 region: CASSYQNERLF. CDR3 nucleotide sequence: TGTGCCAGCAGTTACCAGAATGAGCGGTTATTC.

As concerns this clonotype: The missing conserved phenylalanine or tryptophan at the end of this CDR3 makes a read error likely. The chain is built from TRBV20-1 and TRBJ2-2; D unresolved. The germline V gene encodes CDR1 DFQATT and CDR2 SNEGSKA (reference sequence). This CDR3 has 14 amino acids. The DNA for the CDR3 is TGCAGTGCTAGATTCTCCGAGAACACAGGGGAGCTGTTTTAT. It specifies CSARFSENTGELFY.

As for this clonotype: At one end, the junction sequence differs from germline, possibly due to a read error. The chain couples TRBV11-3 to TRBJ2-7; 9 nucleotides match TRBD1. This CDR3 is 15 amino acids long. Germline V gene sequence: CDR1 SGHNT, CDR2 YENEEA. CDR3 bases: TGTGACAGCAGCTCCCTACAGGGGGCTGGGTACGAGCAGTACTTC. Encoded protein: CDSSSLQGAGYEQYF. The full variable domain, with the rest looked up from reference TRBV11-3 and TRBJ2-7, is EAGVVQSPRYKIIEKKQPVAFWCNPISGHNTLYWYLQNLGQGPELLIRYENEEAVDDSQLPKDRFSAERLKGVDSTLKIQPAELGDSAVYLCDSSSLQGAGYEQYFGPGTRLTVT.

Concerning this clonotype itself: The junction differs from germline at one of its ends, possibly a read error. The chain employs TRBV11-3 and TRBJ2-2; 8 nucleotides align to TRBD2. In germline, CDR1 is SGHNT, CDR2 YENEEA. There are 18 residues in the CDR3. CDR3 sequence reads: CASSSREAGVYRAGKLFF. In DNA, the CDR3 is TGTGCCAGCAGCTCCCGGGAAGCGGGAGTATACAGAGCCGGGAAGCTGTTTTTT.

This clonotype has ten or more counts. The rearrangement links TRBV6-1 to TRBJ2-7; 8 bases are shared with TRBD2. Germline V gene lookup returns CDR1 MNHNS and CDR2 SASEGT. The trim removed 3 bases at V and 5 bases at J, leaving 12 bases unmatched. The length of the CDR3 is 16 residues. CDR3 coding DNA: TGTGCCAGCAGTGAGGGGAGCGGGAGTAACTACCACGAGCAGTACTTC. Translating gives CASSEGSGSNYHEQYF.

In the case of this clonotype: A much more abundant neighbour one base away suggests this may be a read error. This sequence joins TRBV6-5 and TRBJ1-2; no definite D call. The CDR3 totals 15 residues. V dropped 6 bases and J dropped 7 bases, with 21 bases sitting between them. From germline, CDR1 is MNHEY and CDR2 SVGAGI. CDR3 loop: CASRRGPGPPSGYTF. The CDR3 DNA follows: TGTGCCAGCAGGCGGGGTCCGGGCCCTCCCTCTGGCTACACCTTC.

As to this clonotype: A read error may be the cause here, since a much bigger clone is one base away. This chain joins TRBV7-9 and TRBJ2-7; 15 bases line up with TRBD2. Germline V lookup: CDR1 SEHNR, CDR2 FQNEAQ (reference sequence). The CDR3 spans 15 residues. DNA of the CDR3: TGTGCCGGCAGCTCACCTGGACTAGCGGGAGGGCCGAGGTACTTC. Protein: CAGSSPGLAGGPRYF. Using reference TRBV7-9 and TRBJ2-7 for the parts outside the CDR3, the full variable domain is DTGVSQNPRHKITKRGQNVTFRCDPISEHNRLYWYRQTLGQGPEFLTYFQNEAQLEKSRLLSDRFSAERPKGSFSTLEIQRTEQGDSAMYLCAGSSPGLAGGPRYFGPGTRLTVT.

A remark on this clonotype: A much larger clone sits a single nucleotide away, making a read error possible. The rearrangement links TRBV14 to TRBJ2-3, with 7 nucleotides matching TRBD2. CDR1 and CDR2 (germline): SGHDN, FVKESK. The CDR3 has 15 amino acids. CDR3 nucleotides: TGTGCCAACAGCCAAGACGGGGGGAACACAGATACGCAGTATTTT. Translating gives CANSQDGGNTDTQYF. Together with reference TRBV14 and TRBJ2-3, the CDR3 gives the full variable domain: EAGVTQFPSHSVIEKGQTVTLRCDPISGHDNLYWYRRVMGKEIKFLLHFVKESKQDESGMPNNRFLAERTGGTYSTLKVQPAELEDSGVYFCANSQDGGNTDTQYFGPGTRLTVL.

A note on this clonotype: A clone one base away is much larger, so this may be a read error. The chain links TRBV28 to TRBJ2-7; the D gene is possibly TRBD2 (6 bases). Germline CDR1 MDHEN, CDR2 SYDVKM. This CDR3 has 14 amino acids. Trimming took off 3 bases at V and 5 bases at J, with 14 bases between the two ends. The chain's CDR3 is CASSLYQGLNEQYF. CDR3 nucleotide sequence: TGTGCCAGCAGTTTGTATCAGGGACTCAACGAGCAGTACTTC. The full variable domain, rest sourced from reference TRBV28 and TRBJ2-7, is DVKVTQSSRYLVKRTGEKVFLECVQDMDHENMFWYRQDPGLGLRLIYFSYDVKMKEKGDIPEGYSVSREKKERFSLILESASTNQTSMYLCASSLYQGLNEQYFGPGTRLTVT.